This T cell receptor beta chain stems from a study of STAT5B mutations in CD4+ large granular lymphocyte leukemia. Across the study: The CDR3 'QG' motif was associated with a particular HLA allele among healthy donors. Study-wide results and limits: Top patient clones used TRBV06 genes more often: 8/27 versus 2/35 in controls. Patient CD4-sorted repertoires looked more clonal than healthy CD4+ repertoires, even without putative leukemic clones.

Germline lookup yields CDR1 SGHTA and CDR2 FQGNSA. This CDR3 contains 13 residues. The germline V and J ends were trimmed by 0 bases and 3 bases, with 6 bases remaining between them. In regard to this clone: The antigen remains unidentified.

Here immunoSEQ multiplex PCR was the method, and the copy in TCRdb shows in-frame clones only, minus some. The sample lists fewer than 35,000 clones; more than 70% were seen once. Source material: CD4+ T cells from blood buffy coats. The clonotype was recovered from a human donor in good health. V usage is TRBV7-2 and J usage is TRBJ2-7; TRBD1 is a possible D gene (6 bases). The CDR3 protein is CASSLAGGYEQYF. The CDR3 nucleotides read TGTGCCAGCAGCTTAGCAGGGGGCTACGAGCAGTACTTC.